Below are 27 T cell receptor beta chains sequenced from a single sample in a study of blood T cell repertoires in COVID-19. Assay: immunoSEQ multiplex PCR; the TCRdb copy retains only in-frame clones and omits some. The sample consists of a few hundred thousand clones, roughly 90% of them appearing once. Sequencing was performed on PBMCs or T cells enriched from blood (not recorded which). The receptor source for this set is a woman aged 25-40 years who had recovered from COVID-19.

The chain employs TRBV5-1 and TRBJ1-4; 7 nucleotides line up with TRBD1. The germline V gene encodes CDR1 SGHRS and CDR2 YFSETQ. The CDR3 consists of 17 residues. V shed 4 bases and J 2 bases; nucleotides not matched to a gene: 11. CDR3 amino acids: CASSHHPTGETNEKLFF. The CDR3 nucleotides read TGCGCCAGCAGCCATCACCCAACAGGGGAGACTAATGAAAAACTGTTTTTT.

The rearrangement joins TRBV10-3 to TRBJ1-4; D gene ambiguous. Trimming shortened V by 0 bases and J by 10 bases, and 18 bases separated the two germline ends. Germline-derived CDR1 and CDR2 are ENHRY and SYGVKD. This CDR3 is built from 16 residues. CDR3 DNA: TGTGCCATCAGTGAGTCGTCGGGAGGGTCTAGTGGAAAACTGTTTTTT. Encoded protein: CAISESSGGSSGKLFF.

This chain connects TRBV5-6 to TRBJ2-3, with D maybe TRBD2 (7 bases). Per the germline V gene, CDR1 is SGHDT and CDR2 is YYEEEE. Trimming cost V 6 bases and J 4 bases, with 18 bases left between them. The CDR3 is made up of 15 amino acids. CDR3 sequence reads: CASISGGPSADTQYF. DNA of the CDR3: TGTGCCAGCATTTCCGGGGGGCCCTCGGCAGATACGCAGTATTTT.

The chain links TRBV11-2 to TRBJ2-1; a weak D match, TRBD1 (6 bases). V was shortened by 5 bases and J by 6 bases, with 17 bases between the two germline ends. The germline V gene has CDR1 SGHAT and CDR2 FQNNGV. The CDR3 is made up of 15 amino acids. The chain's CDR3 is CASSTRQVHANEQFF. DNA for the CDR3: TGTGCCAGCAGCACCCGACAGGTCCATGCCAATGAGCAGTTCTTC. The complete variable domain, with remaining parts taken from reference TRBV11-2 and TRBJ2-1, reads EAGVAQSPRYKIIEKRQSVAFWCNPISGHATLYWYQQILGQGPKLLIQFQNNGVVDDSQLPKDRFSAERLKGVDSTLKIQPAKLEDSAVYLCASSTRQVHANEQFFGPGTRLTVL.

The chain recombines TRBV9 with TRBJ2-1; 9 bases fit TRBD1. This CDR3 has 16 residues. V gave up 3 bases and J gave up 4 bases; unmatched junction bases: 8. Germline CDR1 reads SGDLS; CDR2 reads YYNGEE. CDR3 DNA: TGTGCCAGCAGCGATTACCGGGACAGGGCGTACAATGAGCAGTTCTTC. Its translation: CASSDYRDRAYNEQFF.

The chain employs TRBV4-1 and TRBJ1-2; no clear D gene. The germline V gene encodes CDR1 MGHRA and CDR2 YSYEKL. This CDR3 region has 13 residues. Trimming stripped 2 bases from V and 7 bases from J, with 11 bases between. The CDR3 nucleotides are TGCGCCAGCAGCCAAATTGGAGGACTTGGCTACACCTTC. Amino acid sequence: CASSQIGGLGYTF.

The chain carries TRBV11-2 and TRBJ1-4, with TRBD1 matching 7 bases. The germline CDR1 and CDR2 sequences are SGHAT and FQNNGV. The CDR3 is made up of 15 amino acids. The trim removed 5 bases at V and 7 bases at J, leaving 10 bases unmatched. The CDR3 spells CASSQNTGQLEKLFF. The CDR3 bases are TGTGCCAGCAGCCAAAATACGGGACAGCTTGAAAAACTGTTTTTT.

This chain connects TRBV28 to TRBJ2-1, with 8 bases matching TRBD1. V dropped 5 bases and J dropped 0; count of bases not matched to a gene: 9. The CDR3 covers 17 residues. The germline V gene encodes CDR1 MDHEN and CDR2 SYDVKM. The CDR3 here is CASSPGQGSGSYNEQFF. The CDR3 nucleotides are TGTGCCAGCAGTCCAGGACAGGGATCCGGCTCCTACAATGAGCAGTTCTTC.

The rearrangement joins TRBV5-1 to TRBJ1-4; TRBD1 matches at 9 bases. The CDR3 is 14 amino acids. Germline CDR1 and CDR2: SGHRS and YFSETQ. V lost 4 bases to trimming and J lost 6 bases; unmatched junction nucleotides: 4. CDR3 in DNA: TGCGCCAGCAGCCACAGGGGGCGGGATGAAAAACTGTTTTTT. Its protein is CASSHRGRDEKLFF.

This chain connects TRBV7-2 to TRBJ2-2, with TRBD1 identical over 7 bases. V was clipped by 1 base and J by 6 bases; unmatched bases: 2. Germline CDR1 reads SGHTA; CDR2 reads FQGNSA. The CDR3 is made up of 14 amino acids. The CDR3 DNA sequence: TGTGCCAGCAGCTTAGACAGGGGCGCCGGGGAGCTGTTTTTT. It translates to CASSLDRGAGELFF.

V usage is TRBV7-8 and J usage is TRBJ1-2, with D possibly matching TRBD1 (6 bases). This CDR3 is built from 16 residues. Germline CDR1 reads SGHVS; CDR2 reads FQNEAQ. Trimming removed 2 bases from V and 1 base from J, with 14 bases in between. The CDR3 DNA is TGTGCCAGCAGCTTAAGTTCGGCAGGGGTTAACTATGGCTACACCTTC. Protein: CASSLSSAGVNYGYTF.

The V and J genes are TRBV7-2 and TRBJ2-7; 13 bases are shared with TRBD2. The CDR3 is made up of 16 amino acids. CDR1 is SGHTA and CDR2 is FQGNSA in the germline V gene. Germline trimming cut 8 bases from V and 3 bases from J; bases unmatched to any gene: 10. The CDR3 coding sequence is TGTGCCAGCGGTCGGACTAGCGGGAGTTTCCACTACGAGCAGTACTTC. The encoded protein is CASGRTSGSFHYEQYF.

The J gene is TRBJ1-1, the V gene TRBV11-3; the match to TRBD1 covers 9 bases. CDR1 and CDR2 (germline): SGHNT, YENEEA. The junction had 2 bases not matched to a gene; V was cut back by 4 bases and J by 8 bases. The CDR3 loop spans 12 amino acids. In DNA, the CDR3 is TGTGCCAGCAGCTACGGGACAGGGGAAGCTTTCTTT. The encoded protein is CASSYGTGEAFF.

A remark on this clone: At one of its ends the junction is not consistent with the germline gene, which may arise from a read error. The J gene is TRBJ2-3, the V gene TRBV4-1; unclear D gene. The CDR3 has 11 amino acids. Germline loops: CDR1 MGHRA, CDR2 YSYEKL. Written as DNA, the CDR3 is TGCGCCAGCAGCCAAGCTGATAGGCAGTATTTT. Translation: CASSQADRQYF.

The CDR3 loop reads CASSQNRDETQYF. The CDR3, as DNA: TGTGCCAGCAGCCAAAACAGGGACGAGACCCAGTACTTC. V usage is TRBV14 and J usage is TRBJ2-5; tentatively, D is TRBD1 (6 bases). Germline-derived CDR1 and CDR2 are SGHDN and FVKESK. The CDR3 runs to 13 residues. V gave up 2 bases and J gave up 5 bases, with 9 bases separating them.

Here the CDR3 DNA reads TGCAGTGCTAGTATCGGGGAGGCCGGCTACGAGCAGTACTTC. Its translation is CSASIGEAGYEQYF. The genes are TRBV20-1 and TRBJ2-7, with a possible D match to TRBD2 (6 bases). The CDR3 is made up of 14 amino acids. Germline V gives CDR1 DFQATT, CDR2 SNEGSKA (reference sequence). The V gene lost 3 bases and the J gene lost 3 bases, with 15 bases spanning the gap.

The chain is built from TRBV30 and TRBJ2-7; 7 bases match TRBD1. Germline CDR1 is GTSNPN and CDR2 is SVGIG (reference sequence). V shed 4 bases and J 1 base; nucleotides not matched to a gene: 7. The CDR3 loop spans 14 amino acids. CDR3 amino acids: CAWNRQGVSYEQYF. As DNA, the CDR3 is TGTGCCTGGAATAGGCAGGGGGTTTCCTACGAGCAGTACTTC.

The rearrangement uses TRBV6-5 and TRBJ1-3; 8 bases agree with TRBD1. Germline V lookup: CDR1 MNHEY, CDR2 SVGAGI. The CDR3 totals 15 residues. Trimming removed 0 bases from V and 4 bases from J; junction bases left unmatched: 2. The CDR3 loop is CASSYSGTGGNTIYF. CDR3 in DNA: TGTGCCAGCAGTTACTCGGGGACAGGAGGAAACACCATATATTTT.

In nucleotides, the CDR3 is TGTGCCAGCAGCAAAGGAGGCGGGGTAGACCAGCCCCAGCATTTT. Translated, it gives CASSKGGGVDQPQHF. The rearrangement uses TRBV21-1 and TRBJ1-5. TRBV21-1 is assigned pseudogene status. The CDR3 extends over 15 amino acids.

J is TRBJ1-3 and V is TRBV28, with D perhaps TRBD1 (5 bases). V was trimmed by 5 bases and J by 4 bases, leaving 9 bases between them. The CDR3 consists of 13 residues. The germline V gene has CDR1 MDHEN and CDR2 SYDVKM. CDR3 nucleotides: TGTGCCAGCAGTCAAGGGGCAGGAAACACCATATATTTT. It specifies CASSQGAGNTIYF. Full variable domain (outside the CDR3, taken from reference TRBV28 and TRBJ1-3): DVKVTQSSRYLVKRTGEKVFLECVQDMDHENMFWYRQDPGLGLRLIYFSYDVKMKEKGDIPEGYSVSREKKERFSLILESASTNQTSMYLCASSQGAGNTIYFGEGSWLTVV.

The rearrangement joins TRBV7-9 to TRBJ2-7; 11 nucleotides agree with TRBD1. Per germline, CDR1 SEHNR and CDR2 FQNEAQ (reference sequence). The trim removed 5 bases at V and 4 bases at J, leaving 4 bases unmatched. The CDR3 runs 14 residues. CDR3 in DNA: TGTGCCAGCAGCCCTGGGACAGGGGGGTACGAGCAGTACTTC. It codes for CASSPGTGGYEQYF.

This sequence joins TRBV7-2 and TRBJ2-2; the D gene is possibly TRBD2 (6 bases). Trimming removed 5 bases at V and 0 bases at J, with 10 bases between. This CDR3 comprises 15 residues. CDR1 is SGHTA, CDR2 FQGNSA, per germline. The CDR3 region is CASSPGLSNTGELFF. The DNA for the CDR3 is TGTGCCAGCAGCCCGGGACTTTCGAACACCGGGGAGCTGTTTTTT.

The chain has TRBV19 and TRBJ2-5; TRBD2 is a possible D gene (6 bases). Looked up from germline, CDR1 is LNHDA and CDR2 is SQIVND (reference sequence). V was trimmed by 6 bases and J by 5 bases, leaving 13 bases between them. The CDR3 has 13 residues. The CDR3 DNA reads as TGTGCCAGTAGATCGCGGGGCGGGGAGACCCAGTACTTC. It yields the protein CASRSRGGETQYF.

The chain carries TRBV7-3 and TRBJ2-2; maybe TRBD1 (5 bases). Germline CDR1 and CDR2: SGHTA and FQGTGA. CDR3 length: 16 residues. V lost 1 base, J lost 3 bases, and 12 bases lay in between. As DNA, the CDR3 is TGTGCCAGCAGCTTAAGTCAGGGCATAGACACCGGGGAGCTGTTTTTT. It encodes CASSLSQGIDTGELFF.

CDR3 amino acids: CASSPLGGTLETQYF. CDR3 in DNA: TGTGCCAGCAGCCCCCTAGGAGGGACTCTGGAGACCCAGTACTTC. The chain uses TRBV7-2 and TRBJ2-5; D perhaps matches TRBD2 (6 bases). CDR1 and CDR2 from the germline V gene are SGHTA and FQGNSA. The CDR3 extends over 15 amino acids. V was trimmed by 5 bases and J by 5 bases, leaving 18 bases between them.

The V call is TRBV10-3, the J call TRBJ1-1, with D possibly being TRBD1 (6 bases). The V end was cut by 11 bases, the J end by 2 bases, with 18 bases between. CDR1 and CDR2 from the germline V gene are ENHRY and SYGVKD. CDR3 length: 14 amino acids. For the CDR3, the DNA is TGTGCCGTACGGTGGGGGGGGCAAAACACTGAAGCTTTCTTT. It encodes CAVRWGGQNTEAFF.

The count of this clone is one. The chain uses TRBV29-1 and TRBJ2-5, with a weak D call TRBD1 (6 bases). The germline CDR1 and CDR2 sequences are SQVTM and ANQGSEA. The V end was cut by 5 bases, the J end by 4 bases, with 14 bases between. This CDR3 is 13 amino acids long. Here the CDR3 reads CSVTTGYGETQYF. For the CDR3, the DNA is TGCAGCGTTACAACAGGGTACGGAGAGACCCAGTACTTC.